Listed here are 8 T cell receptor beta chains from one sample, sequenced in a study of OX40 agonist ivuxolimab in advanced cancers. Clones were read by immunoSEQ multiplex PCR, and TCRdb kept only the in-frame ones, dropping some. The data show over 80,000 clones, less than 85% seen once. Sequencing was performed on CD4+ or CD8+ T cells sorted from blood, taken in a trial of the OX40 agonist ivuxolimab. These TCRs come from an adult with an advanced solid tumor such as melanoma, head and neck, liver or kidney cancer.

The V gene is TRBV2, the J gene TRBJ2-1; 8 nucleotides match TRBD2. The CDR3 extends over 14 amino acids. The germline gives CDR1 SNHLY, CDR2 FYNNEI. V was pared by 6 bases and J by 6 bases, with 7 bases of the junction left unmatched. This CDR3 is CASSSDGGANEQFF. DNA of the CDR3: TGTGCCAGCAGCTCAGACGGGGGGGCCAATGAGCAGTTCTTC. Combining the CDR3 with reference TRBV2 and TRBJ2-1 gives the whole variable domain EPEVTQTPSHQVTQMGQEVILRCVPISNHLYFYWYRQILGQKVEFLVSFYNNEISEKSEIFDDQFSVERPDGSNFTLKIRSTKLEDSAMYFCASSSDGGANEQFFGPGTRLTVL.

The chain combines TRBV6-1 with TRBJ1-2; no clear D gene. The CDR3 runs 13 residues. The V gene lost 2 bases and the J gene lost 2 bases, with 6 bases spanning the gap. Germline V lookup: CDR1 MNHNS, CDR2 SASEGT. As DNA, the CDR3 is TGTGCCAGCAGTGAAACGCGGAACTATGGCTACACCTTC. Translated: CASSETRNYGYTF.

The chain links TRBV4-3 to TRBJ1-1; no firm D call. CDR3 length: 16 amino acids. Germline values: CDR1 LGHNA, CDR2 YSLEER. V dropped 0 bases and J dropped 0 bases, with 11 bases sitting between them. The CDR3 loop reads CASSQDLGGMNTEAFF. The CDR3 DNA is TGCGCCAGCAGCCAAGATTTGGGCGGCATGAACACTGAAGCTTTCTTT.

This clone occurred once. The chain uses TRBV10-1 and TRBJ1-1, with D hard to call. The CDR3 is 13 residues long. V shed 3 bases and J shed 4 bases, with 9 bases lying between them. Germline CDR1 WNHNN, CDR2 SYGVQD (reference sequence). CDR3 in amino acids: CASSDGVGTEAFF. The CDR3 DNA sequence: TGCGCCAGCAGTGATGGTGTGGGCACTGAAGCTTTCTTT.

The chain is built from TRBV7-2 and TRBJ2-7; 7 positions match TRBD2. V lost 8 bases and J lost 6; bases outside the gene matches: 7. Germline CDR1 and CDR2: SGHTA and FQGNSA. The CDR3 is 12 amino acids. CDR3 in DNA: TGTGCCAGCGCCGACTCGGGAGGCGAGCAGTACTTC. This translates into CASADSGGEQYF.

The CDR3 sequence is CASSIQPGADYGYTF. In nucleotides, the CDR3 is TGTGCCAGTAGTATACAGCCCGGTGCGGACTATGGCTACACCTTC. The chain joins TRBV19 to TRBJ1-2; D is undetermined. V shed 2 bases and J shed 3 bases, with 13 bases lying between them. The CDR3 length is 15 residues. Germline V lookup: CDR1 LNHDA, CDR2 SQIVND (reference sequence).

This chain links TRBV27 with TRBJ1-4; 7 nucleotides agree with TRBD1. This CDR3 is built from 16 residues. Germline CDR1 and CDR2: MNHEY and SMNVEV (reference sequence). V shed 6 bases and J 0 bases; nucleotides not matched to a gene: 7. The CDR3 protein is CASSRRDSPTNEKLFF. In nucleotides, the CDR3 is TGTGCCAGCAGCCGCCGGGACAGTCCAACTAATGAAAAACTGTTTTTT.

The gene calls are TRBV7-2 and TRBJ2-2; possible D gene TRBD1, 6 bases. Germline assignment: CDR1 SGHTA and CDR2 FQGNSA. Deletions cut 5 bases from V and 6 bases from J, with 16 bases between. The CDR3 is made up of 15 amino acids. The CDR3 sequence: CASSVRLGAPGELFF. CDR3 DNA: TGTGCCAGCAGCGTAAGGCTGGGGGCTCCCGGGGAGCTGTTTTTT.